These T cell receptor beta chains were read from a single sample in a study of blood T cell repertoires in COVID-19. Clones were sequenced by immunoSEQ multiplex PCR, and TCRdb holds only the in-frame ones, with some missing. The repertoire consists of about 240,000 clones, with roughly 86% occurring once and the leading ten covering approximately 7.2%. Sequencing used peripheral blood. The receptors originated from a woman in her 70s with active or convalescent COVID-19. CDR3s include the opening cysteine and the closing phenylalanine or tryptophan. Fields, in order: clone size, V gene, D gene, CDR3 length, J gene, CDR3 protein, CDR3 DNA. A D gene is named only where the DNA matches it firmly. Expanded clones are given a class, and other clones once, few, many or no size at all.

>-|TRBV11-2|-|13|TRBJ1-1
CASSWRGGTEAFF
TGTGCCAGCAGCTGGAGAGGGGGCACTGAAGCTTTCTTT
>-|TRBV19|-|13|TRBJ1-1
CATGLYSRDVAFF
TGTGCCACGGGACTTTACTCTCGGGACGTAGCTTTCTTT
>-|TRBV27|-|13|TRBJ1-3
CASSTGSGNTIYF
TGTGCCAGTTCGACGGGATCTGGAAACACCATATATTTT
>-|TRBV2|-|14|TRBJ2-1
CASSAGVSYNEQFF
TGTGCCAGCAGTGCGGGGGTTTCCTACAATGAGCAGTTCTTC
>-|TRBV18|-|16|TRBJ2-5
CASSPPQGRGRETQYF
TGTGCCAGCTCACCACCCCAAGGCCGGGGTAGAGAGACCCAGTACTTC
>-|TRBV11-3|TRBD2|15|TRBJ2-3
CASSLGSGSSDTQYF
TGTGCCAGCAGCTTAGGAAGCGGGAGCTCGGATACGCAGTATTTT
>-|TRBV19|TRBD2|14|TRBJ2-1
CASSIAGGPNEQFF
TGTGCCAGTAGTATAGCGGGGGGGCCCAATGAGCAGTTCTTC
>few|TRBV4-3|-|15|TRBJ1-4
CASSQWDTLDEKLFF
TGCGCCAGCAGCCAATGGGACACCCTAGACGAAAAACTGTTTTTT
>-|TRBV27|-|13|TRBJ1-6
CASSTATNSPLHF
TGTGCCAGCAGTACAGCCACGAATTCACCCCTCCACTTT
>-|TRBV18|-|13|TRBJ1-6
CASSPLQSVPLHF
TGTGCCAGCTCACCTCTCCAGTCTGTTCCCCTCCACTTT
>-|TRBV10-3|TRBD2|14|TRBJ2-5
CAISDGGGQETQYF
TGTGCCATCAGTGATGGCGGGGGCCAAGAGACCCAGTACTTC
>-|TRBV5-1|-|13|TRBJ2-3
CASSLAYPDTQYF
TGCGCCAGCAGCTTGGCCTATCCAGATACGCAGTATTTT
>-|TRBV18|-|15|TRBJ1-2
CASSPAGTPLYGYTF
TGTGCCAGCTCACCCGCCGGGACACCGCTGTATGGCTACACCTTC
>-|TRBV28|TRBD1|13|TRBJ1-2
CASSGDRYHGYTF
TGTGCCAGCAGTGGGGACAGATACCATGGCTACACCTTC
>-|TRBV10-1|-|12|TRBJ1-1
CASSRGGTEAFF
TGCGCCAGCAGTAGGGGCGGCACTGAAGCTTTCTTT
>-|TRBV9|-|15|TRBJ2-7
CASSTSWQYFYEQYF
TGTGCCAGCAGCACTAGTTGGCAGTATTTCTACGAGCAGTACTTC
>-|TRBV24-1|TRBD2|20|TRBJ2-1
CATSESPGLAGVFPLGEQFF
TGTGCCACCAGTGAATCCCCGGGACTAGCGGGGGTTTTCCCTCTAGGTGAGCAGTTCTTC
>-|TRBV5-6|-|17|TRBJ1-4
CASSFKRGLDYNEKLFF
TGTGCCAGCAGCTTTAAGCGGGGTCTTGACTATAATGAAAAACTGTTTTTT
>-|TRBV19|TRBD2|15|TRBJ2-1
CASSISRLAQSEQFF
TGTGCCAGTAGTATATCGCGACTAGCTCAAAGTGAGCAGTTCTTC
>once|TRBV5-4|TRBD1|13|TRBJ1-2
CASNPTGESGYTF
TGTGCCAGCAACCCTACAGGGGAGTCTGGCTACACCTTC
>-|TRBV4-1|-|17|TRBJ1-5
CASSPLERGAHSQPQHF
TGCGCCAGCAGCCCCCTCGAACGGGGGGCGCATAGTCAGCCCCAGCATTTT
>-|TRBV13|TRBD2|16|TRBJ2-1
CASSQVAGAWINEQFF
TGTGCCAGCAGTCAGGTAGCGGGGGCCTGGATTAATGAGCAGTTCTTC
>-|TRBV4-2|TRBD1|14|TRBJ1-5
CASSSRQGNQPQHF
TGTGCCAGCAGCTCTCGACAGGGTAATCAGCCCCAGCATTTT
>-|TRBV18|-|15|TRBJ2-7
CASSSTGRSSYEQYF
TGTGCCAGCTCATCCACCGGAAGGAGCTCCTACGAGCAGTACTTC
>-|TRBV10-2|TRBD1|14|TRBJ2-7
CASSEQGKLYEQYF
TGCGCCAGCAGCGAACAGGGGAAACTCTACGAGCAGTACTTC
>-|TRBV10-3|TRBD1|15|TRBJ2-5
CAISESRTGVETQYF
TGTGCCATCAGTGAGTCCAGGACAGGGGTGGAGACCCAGTACTTC
>-|TRBV19|TRBD1|13|TRBJ1-3
CATLTGVGNTIYF
TGTGCCACTTTGACAGGGGTCGGAAACACCATATATTTT
>-|TRBV7-2|TRBD2|16|TRBJ2-5
CASSFPERGGLETQYF
TGTGCCAGCAGCTTCCCTGAGCGGGGGGGCCTGGAGACCCAGTACTTC
>-|TRBV12-3/TRBV12-4|TRBD1|13|TRBJ2-7
CASTRTGSYEQYF
TGTGCCAGCACTCGGACAGGGTCATACGAGCAGTACTTC
>few|TRBV27|-|14|TRBJ2-2
CASRNPLRTGELFF
TGTGCCAGCAGAAACCCACTCAGGACCGGGGAGCTGTTTTTT
>-|TRBV6-5|-|16|TRBJ1-1
CASSYTILTANTEAFF
TGTGCCAGCAGTTACACTATTTTGACGGCGAACACTGAAGCTTTCTTT
>-|TRBV5-4|-|17|TRBJ2-4
CASSLAIPHLAKNIQYF
TGTGCCAGCAGCTTGGCCATCCCACATCTAGCCAAAAACATTCAGTACTTC
>-|TRBV4-2|-|11|TRBJ2-1
CASSQEGGQFF
TGTGCCAGCAGCCAAGAGGGGGGGCAGTTCTTC
>-|TRBV15|-|15|TRBJ2-1
CATRAGIGSYNEQFF
TGTGCCACCAGGGCCGGGATCGGGTCCTACAATGAGCAGTTCTTC
>-|TRBV25-1|-|13|TRBJ2-5
CASMEPGQETQYF
TGTGCCAGTATGGAGCCGGGCCAAGAGACCCAGTACTTC
>-|TRBV9|-|15|TRBJ2-3
CASSVDIRPTDTQYF
TGTGCCAGCAGCGTAGACATCAGGCCCACAGATACGCAGTATTTT
>once|TRBV6-5|TRBD1|13|TRBJ1-6
CASRRQGNSPLHF
TGTGCCAGCAGGAGACAGGGTAATTCACCCCTCCACTTT
>few|TRBV27|-|13|TRBJ2-1
CASSSLLANEQFF
TGTGCCAGCAGTTCCCTGTTAGCTAATGAGCAGTTCTTC
>-|TRBV5-1|-|15|TRBJ1-5
CASSLGQGTNQPQHF
TGCGCCAGCAGCTTGGGCCAGGGGACAAATCAGCCCCAGCATTTT
>-|TRBV4-3|TRBD2|16|TRBJ2-5
CASSQDNSGGQETQYF
TGCGCCAGCAGCCAAGATAACAGCGGGGGACAAGAGACCCAGTACTTC
>-|TRBV19|TRBD1|14|TRBJ2-7
CASSSVTGGGQQYF
TGTGCCAGTAGTTCAGTTACAGGGGGCGGCCAGCAGTACTTC
>-|TRBV7-8|TRBD2|15|TRBJ2-2
CASSSTSGNTGELFF
TGTGCCAGCAGCTCCACTAGCGGGAACACCGGGGAGCTGTTTTTT
>once|TRBV5-6|-|15|TRBJ1-1
CASSLPVGMNTEAFF
TGTGCCAGCAGCTTGCCAGTCGGGATGAACACTGAAGCTTTCTTT
>-|TRBV7-2|-|13|TRBJ2-7
CASSTTGAYEQYF
TGTGCCAGCAGCACGACAGGAGCATACGAGCAGTACTTC
>-|TRBV7-2|-|15|TRBJ2-1
CASSLSEGSYNEQFF
TGTGCCAGCAGCCTCAGCGAGGGTTCCTACAATGAGCAGTTCTTC
>-|TRBV6-6|-|15|TRBJ1-1
CASSLRQGSDTEAFF
TGTGCCAGCAGTTTGCGTCAGGGTAGTGACACTGAAGCTTTCTTT
>-|TRBV5-1|TRBD2|16|TRBJ2-1
CASSLAISGVQNEQFF
TGCGCCAGCAGCTTGGCGATCAGCGGGGTCCAAAATGAGCAGTTCTTC
>-|TRBV3-1/TRBV3-2|-|15|TRBJ2-7
CASSQVPGEAYEQYF
TGTGCCAGCAGCCAAGTACCAGGGGAAGCCTACGAGCAGTACTTC